This passage covers 20 T cell receptor beta chains from one sample sequenced in a study of T-cell memory formation after mild COVID-19. TCRdb recomputed calls from the 5' RACE reads with MiXCR, one row per CDR3 protein. Seen here are a few hundred thousand distinct CDR3 sequences, roughly 10% observed once, and the top ten hold 22%. The source material was PBMCs or a T cell subset sorted from them (not recorded which). The receptors originated from a young man who had mild COVID-19 (a few samples of this study predate the infection). Cell type and time point are not known.

Only a few counts were recorded for this clonotype. V gene TRBV10-3 combines with J gene TRBJ2-1; 7 bases are shared with TRBD1. This CDR3 contains 12 residues. Germline CDR1 is ENHRY and CDR2 is SYGVKD. V dropped 5 bases and J dropped 7; count of bases not matched to a gene: 2. CDR3 sequence (DNA): TGTGCCATCAGTCGACAGGGAAATGAGCAGTTCTTC. This encodes CAISRQGNEQFF.

This clonotype was observed a handful of times. The rearrangement links TRBV7-2 to TRBJ1-2; 10 nucleotides agree with TRBD1. There are 15 residues in the CDR3. Germline CDR1 is SGHTA and CDR2 is FQGNSA. V shed 5 bases, J shed 4 bases, and the junction held 7 bases outside the gene matches. The CDR3 region has the DNA TGTGCCAGCAGCAGGGGGACAGGGGAGGCCTATGGCTACACCTTC. Translating gives CASSRGTGEAYGYTF.

The chain employs TRBV20-1 and TRBJ2-7, with D possibly being TRBD1 or TRBD2 (5 bases each). V was cut by 5 bases and J by 5 bases, with 19 bases left in between. The CDR3 sequence is 14 residues long. Germline V lookup: CDR1 DFQATT, CDR2 SNEGSKA (reference sequence). CDR3 sequence (DNA): TGCAGTGCTCCTCGTGGGGGTTCCCAGAACGAGCAGTACTTC. Translated, it gives CSAPRGGSQNEQYF.

The chain couples TRBV29-1 to TRBJ1-1; no clear D. CDR1 SQVTM and CDR2 ANQGSEA come from the germline V gene. The CDR3 runs to 11 residues. V was pared by 5 bases and J by 0 bases, with 4 bases between. The CDR3 nucleotides are TGCAGCGTTTCCGTGAACACTGAAGCTTTCTTT. Protein: CSVSVNTEAFF.

In its sample, this clonotype was seen a few times. The genes are TRBV7-2 and TRBJ2-1; the match to TRBD2 covers 11 bases. V trimming: 4 bases; J trimming: 4 bases; junction bases outside the gene matches: 15. Looked up from germline, CDR1 is SGHTA and CDR2 is FQGNSA. The CDR3 covers 19 residues. CDR3 coding DNA: TGTGCCAGCAGCTCTCCTTCAGGGCCGACTAGCGGGGCTTACAATGAGCAGTTCTTC. Its protein product is CASSSPSGPTSGAYNEQFF.

This clonotype appeared many times. This sequence joins TRBV5-1 and TRBJ1-1, with no clear D. Trimming left V 1 base short and J 1 base short, with 8 bases between. CDR1 is SGHRS, CDR2 YFSETQ, per germline. This CDR3 spans 14 amino acids. CDR3 DNA sequence: TGCGCCAGCAGCTTGACCCCGGGGAACACTGAAGCTTTCTTT. Translation gives CASSLTPGNTEAFF.

Ten or more counts support this clonotype. This sequence joins TRBV20-1 and TRBJ2-1, with 8 bases identical to TRBD1. The CDR3 sequence is 16 residues long. V lost 6 bases, J lost 1 base, and 11 bases stayed unmatched. Germline values: CDR1 DFQATT, CDR2 SNEGSKA (reference sequence). This chain's CDR3 is CSAPRTGLGSYNEQFF. The CDR3, as DNA: TGCAGTGCCCCCAGGACAGGGCTTGGGTCCTACAATGAGCAGTTCTTC.

This clonotype has more than one count but fewer than ten. CDR3 DNA sequence: TGTGCCAGCAGCCAAGATTTTTCTGGCGGGGAACTAGGCTATGGCTACACCTTC. Its protein is CASSQDFSGGELGYGYTF. J is TRBJ1-2 and V is TRBV4-2, with D hard to call. The CDR3 consists of 18 residues. The germline gives CDR1 LGHNA, CDR2 YNFKEQ. V lost 0 bases, J lost 4 bases, and 21 bases lay in between.

This clonotype was counted between two and nine times. CDR3 protein: CASSLAGNWGETQYF. In DNA, the CDR3 is TGCGCCAGCAGCTTAGCGGGGAATTGGGGAGAGACCCAGTACTTC. The chain recombines TRBV5-1 with TRBJ2-5; 7 bases match TRBD2. Trimming at V came to 2 bases and at J to 4 bases, leaving 8 bases not matched to a gene. Looked up from germline, CDR1 is SGHRS and CDR2 is YFSETQ. This CDR3 spans 15 amino acids.

This chain links TRBV4-3 with TRBJ2-1, with 10 bases identical to TRBD2. This CDR3 contains 15 residues. Germline lookup yields CDR1 LGHNA and CDR2 YSLEER. J was trimmed by 7 bases and V by 4 bases; bases with no gene match: 7. CDR3 amino acids: CASSRPGLARNEQFF. CDR3 bases: TGCGCCAGCAGCCGGCCGGGACTAGCGAGGAATGAGCAGTTCTTC.

The chain employs TRBV5-5 and TRBJ2-2, with a possible D match to TRBD2 (7 bases). V was cut by 4 bases and J by 2 bases, with 12 bases left in between. CDR1 is SGHKS, CDR2 YYEKEE, per germline (reference sequence). This CDR3 is 15 amino acids long. The CDR3 loop is CASSPRGLNTGELFF. As DNA, the CDR3 is TGTGCCAGCAGCCCGCGGGGGCTAAACACCGGGGAGCTGTTTTTT.

This clonotype occurred many times. This sequence joins TRBV5-5 and TRBJ2-7; 10 bases align to TRBD2. There are 15 residues in the CDR3. Germline V gene data show CDR1 as SGHKS and CDR2 as YYEKEE (reference sequence). The V segment lost 0 bases and the J segment 3 bases; nucleotides outside the gene matches: 3. For the CDR3, the DNA is TGTGCCAGCAGCTTGGCGGCTAGCGGGGGCTACGAGCAGTACTTC. It codes for CASSLAASGGYEQYF.

The J gene is TRBJ2-1, the V gene TRBV27, with 10 bases that match TRBD1. With 6 bases clipped from V and 6 bases from J, the junction kept 5 bases outside the gene matches. This CDR3 has 14 amino acids. Germline V lookup: CDR1 MNHEY, CDR2 SMNVEV (reference sequence). CDR3 sequence reads: CASSWTGGINEQFF. The CDR3 DNA follows: TGTGCCAGCAGCTGGACAGGGGGTATCAATGAGCAGTTCTTC.

This chain links TRBV7-2 with TRBJ2-3; D is unclear. V was trimmed by 5 bases and J by 6 bases, leaving 15 bases between them. Germline V lookup: CDR1 SGHTA, CDR2 FQGNSA. The length of the CDR3 is 14 residues. CDR3 nucleotide sequence: TGTGCCAGCAGCCTTAACCTGGTTCCGGATACGCAGTATTTT. Translated: CASSLNLVPDTQYF.

This clonotype occurred a few times. For the CDR3, the DNA is TGTGCCAGCAGCCAAGTCCCCATCAGGGGGTTGTACTTC. Its translation is CASSQVPIRGLYF. The rearrangement links TRBV14 to TRBJ2-5, with 7 bases matching TRBD1. The CDR3 covers 13 residues. Germline values: CDR1 SGHDN, CDR2 FVKESK. J gave up 13 bases and V 1 base, and 9 bases lay outside the gene matches.

This sequence joins TRBV12-3 or TRBV12-4 and TRBJ2-3; perhaps TRBD2 as D (5 bases). With 5 bases removed from V and 2 bases from J, the gap between germline ends came to 11 bases. This CDR3 region has 14 residues. The chain's CDR3 is CASSRGIFTDTQYF. The DNA for the CDR3 is TGTGCCAGCAGTCGAGGGATATTCACAGATACGCAGTATTTT.

This clonotype appeared a few times. The genes are TRBV11-2 and TRBJ1-5; TRBD1 is a possible D gene (5 bases). Trimming took off 1 base at V and 4 bases at J, with 14 bases between the two ends. Per germline, CDR1 SGHAT and CDR2 FQNNGV. There are 16 residues in the CDR3. CDR3 residues: CASSLGAGRGNQPQHF. DNA of the CDR3: TGTGCCAGCAGCTTAGGTGCGGGGAGGGGTAATCAGCCCCAGCATTTT.

The J gene is TRBJ1-4, the V gene TRBV12-3 or TRBV12-4; 8 bases are shared with TRBD1. CDR3 size: 15 residues. Germline trimming cut 4 bases from V and 8 bases from J; bases unmatched to any gene: 9. This chain's CDR3 is CASSSPTGAREKLFF. DNA of the CDR3: TGTGCCAGCAGTTCCCCGACAGGGGCCAGGGAAAAACTGTTTTTT.

The chain employs TRBV15 and TRBJ2-7, with D uncertain. Germline assignment: CDR1 LNHNV and CDR2 YYDKDF (reference sequence). There are 13 residues in the CDR3. The V end was cut by 0 bases, the J end by 4 bases, with 7 bases between. In DNA form, the CDR3 reads TGTGCCACCAGCAGAGATGGCAATTACGAGCAGTACGTC. It encodes CATSRDGNYEQYV.

This clonotype showed up just a few times. V usage is TRBV28 and J usage is TRBJ2-7; no firm D call. This CDR3 is built from 12 residues. Trimming left V 6 bases short and J 2 bases short, with 8 bases between. Germline CDR1 and CDR2: MDHEN and SYDVKM. CDR3 region: CASSKVTYEQYV. Here the CDR3 DNA reads TGTGCCAGCAGCAAAGTAACCTACGAGCAGTACGTC.